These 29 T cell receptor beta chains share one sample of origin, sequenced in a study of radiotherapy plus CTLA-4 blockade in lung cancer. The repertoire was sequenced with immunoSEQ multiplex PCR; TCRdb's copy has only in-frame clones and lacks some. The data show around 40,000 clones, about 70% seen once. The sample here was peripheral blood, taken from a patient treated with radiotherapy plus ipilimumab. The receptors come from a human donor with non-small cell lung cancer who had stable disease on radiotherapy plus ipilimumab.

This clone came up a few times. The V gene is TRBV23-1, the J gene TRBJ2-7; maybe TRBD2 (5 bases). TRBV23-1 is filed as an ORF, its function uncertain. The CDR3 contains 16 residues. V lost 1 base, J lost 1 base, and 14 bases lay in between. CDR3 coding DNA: TGCGCCAGCAGTCAATTTCGGGGTCATATATCCTACGAGCAGTACTTC. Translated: CASSQFRGHISYEQYF.

Here the CDR3 DNA reads TGTGCCAGTAGTAAAACCCTCGACAGCCCCACTGAAGCTTTCTTT. This encodes CASSKTLDSPTEAFF. The chain combines TRBV19 with TRBJ1-1, with TRBD1 as a possible D gene (5 bases). Trimming removed 4 bases from V and 4 bases from J, with 16 bases in between. CDR3 length: 15 residues. Per the germline V gene, CDR1 is LNHDA and CDR2 is SQIVND (reference sequence).

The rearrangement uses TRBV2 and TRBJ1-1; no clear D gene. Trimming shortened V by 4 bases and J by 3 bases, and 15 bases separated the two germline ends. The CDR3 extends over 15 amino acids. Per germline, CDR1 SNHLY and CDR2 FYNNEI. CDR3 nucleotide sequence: TGTGCCAGCAGTGGCCTTCCCGATCGGGACACTGAAGCTTTCTTT. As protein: CASSGLPDRDTEAFF.

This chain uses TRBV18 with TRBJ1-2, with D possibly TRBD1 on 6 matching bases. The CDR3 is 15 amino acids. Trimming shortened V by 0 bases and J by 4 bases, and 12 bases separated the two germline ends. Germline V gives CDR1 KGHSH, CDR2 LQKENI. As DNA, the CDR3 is TGTGCCAGCTCACCACCGGCGGGGGCAGGCTATGGCTACACCTTC. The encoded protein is CASSPPAGAGYGYTF. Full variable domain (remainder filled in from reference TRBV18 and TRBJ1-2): NAGVMQNPRHLVRRRGQEARLRCSPMKGHSHVYWYRQLPEEGLKFMVYLQKENIIDESGMPKERFSAEFPKEGPSILRIQQVVRGDSAAYFCASSPPAGAGYGYTFGSGTRLTVV.

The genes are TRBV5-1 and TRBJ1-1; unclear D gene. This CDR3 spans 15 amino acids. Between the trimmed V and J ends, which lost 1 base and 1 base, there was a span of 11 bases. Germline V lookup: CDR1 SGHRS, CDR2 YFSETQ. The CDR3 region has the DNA TGCGCCAGCAGCTTGTCGGGAGGGAAGAACACTGAAGCTTTCTTT. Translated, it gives CASSLSGGKNTEAFF.

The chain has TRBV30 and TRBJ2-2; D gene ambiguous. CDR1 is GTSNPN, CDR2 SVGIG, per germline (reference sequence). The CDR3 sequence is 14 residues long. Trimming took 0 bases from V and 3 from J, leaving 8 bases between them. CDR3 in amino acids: CAWSVPSDTGELFF. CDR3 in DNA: TGTGCCTGGAGTGTACCCTCGGACACCGGGGAGCTGTTTTTT.

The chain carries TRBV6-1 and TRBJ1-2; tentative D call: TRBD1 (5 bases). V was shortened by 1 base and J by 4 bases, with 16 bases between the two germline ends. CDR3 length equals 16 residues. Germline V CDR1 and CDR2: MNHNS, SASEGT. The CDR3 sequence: CASSEEPGRVSYGYTF. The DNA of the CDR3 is TGTGCCAGCAGTGAAGAGCCCGGCAGGGTTAGCTATGGCTACACCTTC.

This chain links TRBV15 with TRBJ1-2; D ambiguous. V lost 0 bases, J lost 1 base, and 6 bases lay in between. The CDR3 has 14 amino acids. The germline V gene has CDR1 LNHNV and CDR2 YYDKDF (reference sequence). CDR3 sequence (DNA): TGTGCCACCAGCAGAGATCAGGTTAACTATGGCTACACCTTC. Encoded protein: CATSRDQVNYGYTF. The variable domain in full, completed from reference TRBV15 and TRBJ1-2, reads DAMVIQNPRYQVTQFGKPVTLSCSQTLNHNVMYWYQQKSSQAPKLLFHYYDKDFNNEADTPDNFQSRRPNTSFCFLDIRSPGLGDTAMYLCATSRDQVNYGYTFGSGTRLTVV.

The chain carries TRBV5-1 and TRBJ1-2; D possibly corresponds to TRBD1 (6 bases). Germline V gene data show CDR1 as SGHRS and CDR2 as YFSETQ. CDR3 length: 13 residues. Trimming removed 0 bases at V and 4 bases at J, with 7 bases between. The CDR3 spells CASSLAGVYGYTF. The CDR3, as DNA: TGCGCCAGCAGCTTGGCAGGGGTCTATGGCTACACCTTC. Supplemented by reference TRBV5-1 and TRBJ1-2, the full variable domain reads KAGVTQTPRYLIKTRGQQVTLSCSPISGHRSVSWYQQTPGQGLQFLFEYFSETQRNKGNFPGRFSGRQFSNSRSEMNVSTLELGDSALYLCASSLAGVYGYTFGSGTRLTVV.

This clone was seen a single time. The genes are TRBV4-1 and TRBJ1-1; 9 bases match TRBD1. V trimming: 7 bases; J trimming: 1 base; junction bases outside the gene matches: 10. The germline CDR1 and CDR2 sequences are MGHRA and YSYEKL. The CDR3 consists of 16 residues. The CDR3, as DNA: TGCGCCAGCACCCTTCAAGGACAGGGGACGAACACTGAAGCTTTCTTT. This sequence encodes CASTLQGQGTNTEAFF.

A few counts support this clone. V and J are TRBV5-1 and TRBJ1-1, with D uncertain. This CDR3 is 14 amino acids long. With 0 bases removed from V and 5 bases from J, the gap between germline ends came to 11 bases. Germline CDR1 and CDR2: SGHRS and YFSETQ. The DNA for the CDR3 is TGCGCCAGCAGCTTGGGGTTCGGGGTTACTGAAGCTTTCTTT. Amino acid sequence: CASSLGFGVTEAFF.

CDR3 sequence (DNA): TGTGCCAGCAGCCCCCGCATCGGGGGGGCCGGAGAGACCCAGTACTTC. Translation gives CASSPRIGGAGETQYF. The chain has TRBV11-3 and TRBJ2-5; TRBD2 aligns across 8 bases. The CDR3 is 16 amino acids. V lost 5 bases and J lost 4; bases outside the gene matches: 12. Germline lookup yields CDR1 SGHNT and CDR2 YENEEA.

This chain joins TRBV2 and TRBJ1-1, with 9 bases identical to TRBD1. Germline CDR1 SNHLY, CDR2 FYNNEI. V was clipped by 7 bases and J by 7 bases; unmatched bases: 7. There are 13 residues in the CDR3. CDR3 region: CASTDRGGDEAFF. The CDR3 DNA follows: TGTGCCAGCACGGACAGGGGAGGTGATGAAGCTTTCTTT.

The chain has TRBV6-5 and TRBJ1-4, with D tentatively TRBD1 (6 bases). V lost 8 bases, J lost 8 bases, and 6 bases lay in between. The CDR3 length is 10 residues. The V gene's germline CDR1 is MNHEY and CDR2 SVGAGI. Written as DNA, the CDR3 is TGTGCCAGCGGACAGGAAAAACTGTTTTTT. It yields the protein CASGQEKLFF.

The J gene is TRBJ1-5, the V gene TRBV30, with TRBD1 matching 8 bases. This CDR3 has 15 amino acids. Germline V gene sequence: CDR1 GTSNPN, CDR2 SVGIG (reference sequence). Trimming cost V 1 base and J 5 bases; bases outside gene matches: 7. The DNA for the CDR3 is TGTGCCTGGAGTGGAACCGGGGACAGGTATCAGCCCCAGCATTTT. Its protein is CAWSGTGDRYQPQHF.

Written as DNA, the CDR3 is TGTGCCAGCAGCCCATCGGTGGTAGCGGGGGTACCCCAAGAGACCCAGTACTTC. Its protein is CASSPSVVAGVPQETQYF. The chain couples TRBV11-3 to TRBJ2-5, with TRBD2 matching 9 bases. V lost 5 bases, J lost 1 base, and 14 bases stayed unmatched. The CDR3 consists of 18 residues. CDR1 is SGHNT, CDR2 YENEEA, per germline.

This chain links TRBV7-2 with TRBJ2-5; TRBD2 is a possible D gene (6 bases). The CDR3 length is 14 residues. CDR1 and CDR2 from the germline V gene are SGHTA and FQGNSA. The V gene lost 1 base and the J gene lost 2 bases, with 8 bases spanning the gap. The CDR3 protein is CASSLVRGQETQYF. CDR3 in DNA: TGTGCCAGCAGCTTAGTGCGGGGACAAGAGACCCAGTACTTC.

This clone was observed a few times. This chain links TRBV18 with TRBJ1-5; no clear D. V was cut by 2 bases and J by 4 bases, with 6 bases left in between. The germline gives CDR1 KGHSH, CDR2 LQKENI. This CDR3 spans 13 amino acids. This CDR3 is CASSPGLNQPQHF. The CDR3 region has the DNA TGTGCCAGCTCACCAGGGCTTAATCAGCCCCAGCATTTT.

The CDR3 DNA sequence: TGCAGCGTGGCCAGTGGAGGAGAAGCCCAGCATTTT. This gives the protein CSVASGGEAQHF. The chain uses TRBV29-1 and TRBJ1-5, with D unclear. Trimming left V 6 bases short and J 11 bases short, with 17 bases between. The CDR3 is 12 residues long. In germline, CDR1 is SQVTM, CDR2 ANQGSEA.

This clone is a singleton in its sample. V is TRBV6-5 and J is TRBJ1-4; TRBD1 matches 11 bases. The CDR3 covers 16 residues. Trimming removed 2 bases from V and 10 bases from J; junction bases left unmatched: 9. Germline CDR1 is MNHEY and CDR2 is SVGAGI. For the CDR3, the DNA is TGTGCCAGCAGTTACCCCCGGACAGGGGGCATAGTAAAACTGTTTTTT. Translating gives CASSYPRTGGIVKLFF.

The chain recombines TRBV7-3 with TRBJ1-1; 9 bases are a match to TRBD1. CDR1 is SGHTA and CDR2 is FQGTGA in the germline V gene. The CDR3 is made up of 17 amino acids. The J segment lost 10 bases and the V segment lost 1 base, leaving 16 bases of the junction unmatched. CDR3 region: CASSLNPAGQGIGGAFF. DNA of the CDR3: TGTGCCAGCAGCTTAAACCCAGCCGGACAGGGGATTGGTGGAGCTTTCTTT.

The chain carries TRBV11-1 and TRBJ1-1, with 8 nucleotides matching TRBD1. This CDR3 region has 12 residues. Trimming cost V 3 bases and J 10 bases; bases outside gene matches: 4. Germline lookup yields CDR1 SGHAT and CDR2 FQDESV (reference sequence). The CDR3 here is CASSFDRGRAFF. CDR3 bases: TGTGCCAGCAGCTTTGACAGGGGTAGAGCTTTCTTT.

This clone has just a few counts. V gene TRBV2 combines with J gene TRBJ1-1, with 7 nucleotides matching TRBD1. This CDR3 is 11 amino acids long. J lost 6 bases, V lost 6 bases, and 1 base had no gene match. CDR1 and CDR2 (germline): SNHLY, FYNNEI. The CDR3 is CASSTGAEAFF. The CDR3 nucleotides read TGTGCCAGCAGCACAGGGGCTGAAGCTTTCTTT.

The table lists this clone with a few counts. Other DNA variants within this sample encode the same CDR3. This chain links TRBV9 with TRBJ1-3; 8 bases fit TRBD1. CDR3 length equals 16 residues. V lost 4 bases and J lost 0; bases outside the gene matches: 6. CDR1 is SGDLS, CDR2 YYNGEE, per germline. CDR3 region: CASSPGQGFSGNTIYF. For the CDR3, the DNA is TGTGCCAGCAGCCCTGGACAGGGATTCTCTGGAAACACCATATATTTT.

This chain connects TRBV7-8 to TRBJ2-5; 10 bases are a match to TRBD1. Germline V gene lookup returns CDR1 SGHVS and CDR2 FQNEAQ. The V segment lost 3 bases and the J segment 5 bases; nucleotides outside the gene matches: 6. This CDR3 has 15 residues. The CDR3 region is CASSFRDRGGETQYF. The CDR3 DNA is TGTGCCAGCAGCTTCCGGGACAGGGGCGGGGAGACCCAGTACTTC.

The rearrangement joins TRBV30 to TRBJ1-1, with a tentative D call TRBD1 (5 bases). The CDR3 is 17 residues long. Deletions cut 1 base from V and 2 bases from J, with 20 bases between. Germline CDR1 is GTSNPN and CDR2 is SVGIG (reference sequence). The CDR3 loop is CAWSGPRLGHRNTEAFF. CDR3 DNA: TGTGCCTGGAGTGGACCCCGCCTAGGACACAGAAACACTGAAGCTTTCTTT.

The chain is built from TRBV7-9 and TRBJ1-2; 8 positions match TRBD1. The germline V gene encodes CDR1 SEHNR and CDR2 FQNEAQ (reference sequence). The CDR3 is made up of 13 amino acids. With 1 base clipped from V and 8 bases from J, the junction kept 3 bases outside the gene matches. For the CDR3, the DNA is TGTGCCAGCAGCTTAGTACAGGGGGAAGGCTACACCTTC. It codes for CASSLVQGEGYTF.

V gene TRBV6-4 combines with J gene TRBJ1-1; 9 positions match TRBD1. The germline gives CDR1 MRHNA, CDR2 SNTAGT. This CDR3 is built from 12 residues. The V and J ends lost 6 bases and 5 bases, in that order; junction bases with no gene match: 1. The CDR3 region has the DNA TGTGCCAGCAGGGGACAGGGTACTGAAGCTTTCTTT. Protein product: CASRGQGTEAFF.

This CDR3 reads CSVDDMTGVYGYTF. DNA for the CDR3: TGCAGCGTGGATGATATGACAGGAGTCTATGGCTACACCTTC. The V call is TRBV29-1, the J call TRBJ1-2, with D perhaps TRBD1 (6 bases). Trimming removed 6 bases from V and 4 bases from J, with 18 bases in between. The germline V gene has CDR1 SQVTM and CDR2 ANQGSEA. This CDR3 has 14 amino acids.